This TCR beta chain was identified during a study of blood T cell repertoires in COVID-19. Whole-study context: Specimens from acute and convalescent COVID-19 originated in the United States, Italy and Spain. PBMCs, B-cell-depleted T cells, or T cells provided the cDNA or gDNA that made up the material.

In the original processing: It was from reference gene primer amplification that nucleated cell counts were estimated. Produced via immunoSEQ multiplex PCR; TCRdb's table is partial and in-frame only. V, J and clone size derive from that table, while D and trimming were established from the DNA sequence. The table has approximately 77,000 clones, approximately 90% seen once. The CDR3 length is 16 residues. V shed 4 bases and J 10 bases; nucleotides not matched to a gene: 7. The germline CDR1 and CDR2 sequences are SNHLY and FYNNEI. The source material was peripheral blood. The sequence was collected from a man aged 30 to 39 with acute or convalescent COVID-19. The chain couples TRBV2 to TRBJ2-1, with 16 bases fitting TRBD2. CDR3 residues: CASSAGTSGRAWEQFF. CDR3 coding DNA: TGTGCCAGCAGTGCAGGGACTAGCGGGAGGGCTTGGGAGCAGTTCTTC. Variable domain in full (rest from reference TRBV2 and TRBJ2-1): EPEVTQTPSHQVTQMGQEVILRCVPISNHLYFYWYRQILGQKVEFLVSFYNNEISEKSEIFDDQFSVERPDGSNFTLKIRSTKLEDSAMYFCASSAGTSGRAWEQFFGPGTRLTVL.